This T cell receptor beta chain was identified in a study of shared clonotypes between healthy human individuals. J was trimmed by 8 bases and V by 3 bases; bases with no gene match: 3. CDR1 and CDR2 (germline): SGDLS, YYNGEE. The CDR3 is 13 amino acids. TCRdb's copy holds only in-frame clones and misses some; the assay was immunoSEQ multiplex PCR. The data contain about 690,000 clones, 90% of them seen just once; the ten biggest clones take up 30% to 40%. The V and J genes are TRBV9 and TRBJ1-4; 8 bases match TRBD1. The sample was memory CD8+ T cells from PBMCs. The subset denotes: CD45RO+ cells pooled with CCR7-negative TemRA cells. This sequence was found in a man aged 18 to 35 in good health. Some clones in this sample may be carry-over from other donors' samples. The CDR3 DNA reads as TGTGCCAGCAGCGGGGGGACAGGAGAAAAACTGTTTTTT. Residues: CASSGGTGEKLFF.